The 5 T cell receptor beta chains listed next were all sequenced from one sample in a study of T cells in tuberculosis (dated by TCRdb to the late 2010s). The receptor library was made with the immunoSEQ multiplex PCR assay. The source is immuneACCESS, and TCRdb retained only in-frame sequences with V and J called. Part of the clones is not carried over; for the studies checked, unresolved V genes explain less than half of this, and the remainder is unexplained. The sample contains 30,000 to 40,000 clones, around 97% of them found a single time. Approximately 5.8% of the sample belongs to the ten largest clones. Sequencing input: PBMCs. All receptors derive from a donor aged 10-29 years with latent tuberculosis or without tuberculosis infection.

The chain joins TRBV5-1 to TRBJ1-4; D is unclear. CDR3 length: 14 amino acids. V was shortened by 0 bases and J by 8 bases, with 11 bases between the two germline ends. From germline, CDR1 is SGHRS and CDR2 YFSETQ. This CDR3 is CASSLERGGEKLFF. CDR3 in DNA: TGCGCCAGCAGCTTGGAGAGAGGCGGCGAAAAACTGTTTTTT.

The sample holds one count of this clone. The CDR3 loop is CASSSLDRDVYNEQFF. Written as DNA, the CDR3 is TGTGCCAGCAGCTCCCTTGACAGGGACGTATACAATGAGCAGTTCTTC. V and J are TRBV5-6 and TRBJ2-1; 7 positions match TRBD1. V shed 3 bases, J shed 4 bases, and the junction held 10 bases outside the gene matches. Germline CDR1 is SGHDT and CDR2 is YYEEEE. The CDR3 contains 16 residues.

V is TRBV25-1 and J is TRBJ2-5; D remains ambiguous. This CDR3 spans 11 amino acids. Trimming stripped 3 bases from V and 4 bases from J, with 3 bases between. CDR1 is MGHDK, CDR2 SYGVNS, per germline. The CDR3 loop is CASSDRETQYF. The CDR3 DNA reads TGTGCCAGCAGTGATCGAGAGACCCAGTACTTC.

The genes are TRBV5-1 and TRBJ2-1; 14 positions agree with TRBD2. The CDR3 covers 22 residues. Germline V CDR1 and CDR2: SGHRS, YFSETQ. Trimming took 3 bases from V and 2 from J; bases not matched to a gene: 19. CDR3 sequence: CASSSSIPGTSGRRGPYNEQFF. CDR3 coding DNA: TGCGCCAGCAGCTCAAGTATCCCCGGGACTAGCGGGAGAAGGGGGCCCTACAATGAGCAGTTCTTC.

The chain combines TRBV27 with TRBJ1-5, with 7 bases matching TRBD1. Germline values: CDR1 MNHEY, CDR2 SMNVEV (reference sequence). The CDR3 sequence is 13 residues long. With V trimmed by 5 bases and J by 7 bases, 5 bases remained unmatched. CDR3: CASSVDRAQPQHF. CDR3 DNA: TGTGCCAGCAGTGTCGACAGGGCCCAGCCCCAGCATTTT.